This T cell receptor (beta chain) is from a study of immune heterogeneity within non-small cell lung tumors. V was clipped by 0 bases and J by 1 base, with 6 bases between them. Per the germline V gene, CDR1 is MRHNA and CDR2 is SNTAGT. The CDR3 covers 15 residues. Genomic DNA extracted from bulk tumor tissue served as template. A total of approximately 600 ng was used per sample. Each primary tumor yielded several biopsies, collected far apart from one another at surgery. Surgery that was curative in intent was performed on patients with untreated, newly diagnosed non-small cell lung cancer. All donors had received a new diagnosis of non-small cell lung cancer and were undergoing surgery with curative intent. Multiplex PCR amplified the TCR beta CDR3 region. Its first round ran for around 10 cycles with 32 V and 13 J primers. Each CDR3 protein gets one entry after TCRdb re-called the multiplex PCR reads with MiXCR. This sample has roughly 10,000 distinct CDR3 sequences, with about 30% found just once.

Input material: lung tumor tissue. The TCR comes from a woman aged 45-65 years with non-small cell lung cancer. J is TRBJ2-2 and V is TRBV6-4; a weak D match, TRBD2 (5 bases). CDR3 in DNA: TGTGCCAGCAGTGACTCGGACTTGAACACCGGGGAGCTGTTTTTT. Protein product: CASSDSDLNTGELFF.